This T cell receptor beta chain was identified in a study of T cells in Graves' hyperthyroidism and ophthalmopathy. Study-level results: Progression to ophthalmopathy was predicted a median of roughly 6.6 months early.

This clonotype was seen at least ten times. What it binds is unknown. Amplification targeted TCR beta CDR3 regions from RNA transcripts. RT-PCR in the first round (using the HTBI primer set) targeted the TCR CDR3. A single record per CDR3 protein comes from TCRdb applying MiXCR to the multiplex PCR reads. The sample lists about 620,000 distinct CDR3 sequences; around 15% were seen once. Losses at the gene ends were 5 bases for V and 4 bases for J; bases not matched to a gene: 7. CDR1 is GTSNPN, CDR2 SVGIG, per germline (reference sequence). CDR3 length: 15 amino acids. The receptor comes from a woman aged 30 to 39 with Graves' hyperthyroidism. The V and J genes are TRBV30 and TRBJ2-1; 11 positions match TRBD2. The sample consisted of blood. The CDR3 DNA follows: TGTGCCTGGGCCCTCCGACTAGCGGGGTACAATGAGCAGTTCTTC. As protein: CAWALRLAGYNEQFF.